This T cell receptor beta chain stems from a study of cytomegalovirus exposure and HLA in healthy donors. Primers for the PCR totalled 60 Vbeta and 13 Jbeta. Profiled with immunoSEQ multiplex PCR; TCRdb holds only in-frame clones, not every one. The sample yields about 200,000 clones, 75% to 90% seen once. Sequenced sample: PBMCs. This sequence originates from a young woman in good health and CMV-seronegative.

The CDR3 sequence: CASSPPSADSSYNEQFF. CDR3 in DNA: TGTGCCAGCTCACCCCCCTCGGCGGATAGCTCCTACAATGAGCAGTTCTTC. The genes are TRBV18 and TRBJ2-1, with D uncertain. There are 17 residues in the CDR3. With 3 bases removed from V and 0 bases from J, the gap between germline ends came to 15 bases. Germline V gene data show CDR1 as KGHSH and CDR2 as LQKENI. The entire variable domain, with the rest obtained from reference TRBV18 and TRBJ2-1, is as follows: NAGVMQNPRHLVRRRGQEARLRCSPMKGHSHVYWYRQLPEEGLKFMVYLQKENIIDESGMPKERFSAEFPKEGPSILRIQQVVRGDSAAYFCASSPPSADSSYNEQFFGPGTRLTVL.